This T cell receptor beta chain was documented in a study of response to subunit inactivated influenza vaccine. This clonotype occurred many times. Its antigen is undetermined. Findings and limits, study-wide: Authors suggested each seasonal influenza vaccination recruits few new T cells.

TCRdb re-called the RT-PCR reads with MiXCR, one entry per CDR3 protein. The sample comprises roughly 780,000 distinct CDR3 sequences, roughly 18% of which are singletons, and approximately 10% rests with the top ten. The V segment lost 7 bases and the J segment 1 base; nucleotides outside the gene matches: 3. The germline CDR1 and CDR2 sequences are MNHNS and SASEGT. The CDR3 contains 14 residues. V usage is TRBV6-1 and J usage is TRBJ2-1, with TRBD2 identical over 8 bases. Sequences were derived from PBMCs from blood, sampled 4 to 6 days after vaccination. The TCR sequence derives from a man aged 45-65 years who received an inactivated influenza vaccine. The CDR3 protein is CASTLAGSYNEQFF. CDR3 in DNA: TGTGCCAGCACCCTAGCGGGTTCCTACAATGAGCAGTTCTTC.